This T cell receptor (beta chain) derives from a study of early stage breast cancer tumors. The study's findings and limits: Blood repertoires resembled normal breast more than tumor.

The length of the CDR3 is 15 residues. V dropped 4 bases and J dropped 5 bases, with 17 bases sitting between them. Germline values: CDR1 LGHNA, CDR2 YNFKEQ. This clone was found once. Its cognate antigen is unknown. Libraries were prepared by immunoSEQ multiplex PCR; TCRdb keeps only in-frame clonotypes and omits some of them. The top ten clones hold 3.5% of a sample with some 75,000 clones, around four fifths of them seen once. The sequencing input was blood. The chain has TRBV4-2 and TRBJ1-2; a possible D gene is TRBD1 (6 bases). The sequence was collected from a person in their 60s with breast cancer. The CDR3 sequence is CASSLWGGRGYGYTF. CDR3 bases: TGTGCCAGCAGCCTCTGGGGGGGGCGCGGGTATGGCTACACCTTC.